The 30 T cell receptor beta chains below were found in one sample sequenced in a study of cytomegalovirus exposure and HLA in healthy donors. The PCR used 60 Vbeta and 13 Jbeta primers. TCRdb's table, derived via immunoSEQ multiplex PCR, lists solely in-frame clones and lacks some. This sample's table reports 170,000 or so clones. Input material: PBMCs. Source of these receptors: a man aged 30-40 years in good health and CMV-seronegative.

The CDR3 sequence: CASRRDSNNSPLHF. The CDR3 region has the DNA TGTGCCAGCAGAAGGGACAGCAATAATTCACCCCTCCACTTT. This sequence joins TRBV6-5 and TRBJ1-6, with 7 bases lining up with TRBD1. This CDR3 region has 14 residues. J lost 5 bases, V lost 6 bases, and 4 bases had no gene match. Germline V gene lookup returns CDR1 MNHEY and CDR2 SVGAGI.

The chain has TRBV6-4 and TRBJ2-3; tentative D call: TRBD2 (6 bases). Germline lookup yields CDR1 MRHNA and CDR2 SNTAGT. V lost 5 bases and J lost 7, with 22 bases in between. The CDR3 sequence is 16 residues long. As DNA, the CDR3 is TGTGCCAGCAGTCTACTCCGGGACTCAACTATGTATACGCAGTATTTT. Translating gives CASSLLRDSTMYTQYF.

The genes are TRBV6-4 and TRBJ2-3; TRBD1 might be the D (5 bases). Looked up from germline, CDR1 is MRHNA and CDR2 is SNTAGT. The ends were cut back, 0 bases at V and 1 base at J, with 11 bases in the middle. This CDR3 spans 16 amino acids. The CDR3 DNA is TGTGCCAGCAGTGACTCCACAGGCTCCGGCACAGATACGCAGTATTTT. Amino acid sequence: CASSDSTGSGTDTQYF.

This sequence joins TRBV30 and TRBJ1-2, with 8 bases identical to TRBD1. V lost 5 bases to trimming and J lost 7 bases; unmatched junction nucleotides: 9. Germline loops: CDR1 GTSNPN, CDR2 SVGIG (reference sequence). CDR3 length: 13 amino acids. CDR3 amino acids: CAWAGQGSFGYTF. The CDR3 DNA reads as TGTGCCTGGGCCGGACAGGGTAGTTTTGGCTACACCTTC. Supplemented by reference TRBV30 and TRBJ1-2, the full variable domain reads SQTIHQWPATLVQPVGSPLSLECTVEGTSNPNLYWYRQAAGRGLQLLFYSVGIGQISSEVPQNLSASRPQDRQFILSSKKLLLSDSGFYLCAWAGQGSFGYTFGSGTRLTVV.

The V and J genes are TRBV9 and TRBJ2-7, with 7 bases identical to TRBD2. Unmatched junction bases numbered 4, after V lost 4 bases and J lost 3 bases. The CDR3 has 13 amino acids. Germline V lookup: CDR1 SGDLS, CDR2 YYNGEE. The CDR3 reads CASSRDYFYEQYF. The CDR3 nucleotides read TGTGCCAGCAGCCGGGACTACTTCTACGAGCAGTACTTC.

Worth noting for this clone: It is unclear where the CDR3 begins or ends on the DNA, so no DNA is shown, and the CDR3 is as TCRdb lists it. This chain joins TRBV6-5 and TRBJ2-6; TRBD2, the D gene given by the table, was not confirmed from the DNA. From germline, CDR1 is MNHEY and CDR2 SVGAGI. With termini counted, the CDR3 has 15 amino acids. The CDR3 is CASSSSGDGANVLTF.

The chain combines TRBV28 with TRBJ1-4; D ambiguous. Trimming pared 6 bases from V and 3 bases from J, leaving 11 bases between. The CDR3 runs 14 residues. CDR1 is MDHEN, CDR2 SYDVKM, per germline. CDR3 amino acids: CASRSGGANEKLFF. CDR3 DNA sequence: TGTGCCAGCAGATCGGGTGGTGCTAATGAAAAACTGTTTTTT.

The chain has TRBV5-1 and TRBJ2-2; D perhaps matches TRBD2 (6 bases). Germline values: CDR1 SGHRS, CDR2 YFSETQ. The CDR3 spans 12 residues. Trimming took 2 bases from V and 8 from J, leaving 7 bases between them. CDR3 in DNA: TGCGCCAGCAGCTTAGGACTAGGGGAGCTGTTTTTT. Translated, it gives CASSLGLGELFF.

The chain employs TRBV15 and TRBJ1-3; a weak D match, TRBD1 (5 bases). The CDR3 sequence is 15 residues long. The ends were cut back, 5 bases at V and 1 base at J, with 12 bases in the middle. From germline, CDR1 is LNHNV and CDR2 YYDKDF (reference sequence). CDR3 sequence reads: CATSVVQGSGNTIYF. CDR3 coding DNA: TGTGCCACCAGCGTAGTTCAGGGTTCTGGAAACACCATATATTTT.

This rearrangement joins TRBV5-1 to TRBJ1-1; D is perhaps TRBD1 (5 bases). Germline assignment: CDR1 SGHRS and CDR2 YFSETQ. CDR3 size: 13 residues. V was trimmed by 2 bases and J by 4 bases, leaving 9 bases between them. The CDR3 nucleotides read TGCGCCAGCAGCTTCACAGGCCGCACTGAAGCTTTCTTT. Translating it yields CASSFTGRTEAFF.

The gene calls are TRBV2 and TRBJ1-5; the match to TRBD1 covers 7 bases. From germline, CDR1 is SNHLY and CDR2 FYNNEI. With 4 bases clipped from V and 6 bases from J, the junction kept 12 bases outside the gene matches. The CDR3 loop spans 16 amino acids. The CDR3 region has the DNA TGTGCCAGCAGTGTAGTCGGCGCAGGGGGTAGTCAGCCCCAGCATTTT. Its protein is CASSVVGAGGSQPQHF.

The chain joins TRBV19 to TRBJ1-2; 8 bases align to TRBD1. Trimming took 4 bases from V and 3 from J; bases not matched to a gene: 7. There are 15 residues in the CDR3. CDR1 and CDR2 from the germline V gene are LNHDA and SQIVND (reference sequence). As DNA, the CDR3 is TGTGCCAGTAGTAAACCAGGACAGGGATACTATGGCTACACCTTC. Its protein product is CASSKPGQGYYGYTF.

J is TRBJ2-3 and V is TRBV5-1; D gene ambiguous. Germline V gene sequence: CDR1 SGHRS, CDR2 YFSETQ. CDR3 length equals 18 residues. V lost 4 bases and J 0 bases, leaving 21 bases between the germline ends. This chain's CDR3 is CASSPRSSSLTSTDTQYF. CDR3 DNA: TGCGCCAGCAGCCCCCGGAGTAGTTCCCTAACAAGCACAGATACGCAGTATTTT.

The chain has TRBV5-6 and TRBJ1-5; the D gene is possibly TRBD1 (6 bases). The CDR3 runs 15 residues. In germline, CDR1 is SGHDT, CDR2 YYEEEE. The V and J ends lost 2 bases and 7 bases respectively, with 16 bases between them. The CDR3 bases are TGTGCCAGCAGCTTAAACAGGGCTGGTGGGCAGCCCCAGCATTTT. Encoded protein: CASSLNRAGGQPQHF.

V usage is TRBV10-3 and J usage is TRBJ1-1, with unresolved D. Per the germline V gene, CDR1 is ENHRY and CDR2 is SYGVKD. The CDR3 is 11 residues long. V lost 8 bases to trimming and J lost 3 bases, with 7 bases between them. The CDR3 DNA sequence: TGTGCCATCCGTCGTGACACTGAAGCTTTCTTT. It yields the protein CAIRRDTEAFF.

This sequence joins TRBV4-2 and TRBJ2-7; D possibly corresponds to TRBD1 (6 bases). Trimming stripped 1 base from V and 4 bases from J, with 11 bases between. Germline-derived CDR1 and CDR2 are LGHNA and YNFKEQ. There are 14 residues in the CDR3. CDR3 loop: CASSQGITGYEQYF. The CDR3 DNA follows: TGTGCCAGCAGCCAAGGAATCACAGGGTACGAGCAGTACTTC.

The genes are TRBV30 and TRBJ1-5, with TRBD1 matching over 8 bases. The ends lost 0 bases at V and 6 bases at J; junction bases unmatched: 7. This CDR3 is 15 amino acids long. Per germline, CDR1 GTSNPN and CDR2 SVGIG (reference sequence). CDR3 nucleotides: TGTGCCTGGAGTGTACCAGGGGGCGGGGGTCAGCCCCAGCATTTT. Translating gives CAWSVPGGGGQPQHF.

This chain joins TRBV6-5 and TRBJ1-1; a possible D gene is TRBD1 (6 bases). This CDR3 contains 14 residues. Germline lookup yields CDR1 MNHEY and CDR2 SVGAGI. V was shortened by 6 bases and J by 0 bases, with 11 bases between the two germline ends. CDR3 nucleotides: TGTGCCAGCAGCCCTGGACAGATGAACACTGAAGCTTTCTTT. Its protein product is CASSPGQMNTEAFF.

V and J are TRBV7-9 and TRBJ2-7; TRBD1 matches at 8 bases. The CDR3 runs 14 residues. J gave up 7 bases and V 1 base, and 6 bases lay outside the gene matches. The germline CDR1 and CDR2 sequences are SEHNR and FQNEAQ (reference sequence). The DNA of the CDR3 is TGTGCCAGCAGCTTAGGGGCAGGGGGCTTTGAGCAGTACTTC. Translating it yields CASSLGAGGFEQYF.

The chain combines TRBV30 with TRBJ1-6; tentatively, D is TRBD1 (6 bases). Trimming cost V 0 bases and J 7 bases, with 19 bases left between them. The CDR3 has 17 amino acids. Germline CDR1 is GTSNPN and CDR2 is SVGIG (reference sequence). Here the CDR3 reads CAWSVLSAGAGNSPLHF. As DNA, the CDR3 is TGTGCCTGGAGTGTATTATCGGCGGGGGCAGGGAATTCACCCCTCCACTTT.

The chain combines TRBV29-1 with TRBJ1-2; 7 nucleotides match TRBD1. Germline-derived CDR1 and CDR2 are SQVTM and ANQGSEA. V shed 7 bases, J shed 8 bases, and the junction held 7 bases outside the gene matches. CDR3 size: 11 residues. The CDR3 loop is CSGGTDWGYTF. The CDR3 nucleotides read TGCAGCGGAGGGACAGATTGGGGCTACACCTTC.

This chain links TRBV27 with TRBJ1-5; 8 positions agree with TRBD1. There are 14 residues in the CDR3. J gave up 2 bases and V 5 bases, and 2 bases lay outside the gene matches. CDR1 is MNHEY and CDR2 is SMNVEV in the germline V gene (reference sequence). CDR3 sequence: CASSAGQGNQPQHF. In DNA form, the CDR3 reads TGTGCCAGCAGTGCGGGACAGGGCAATCAGCCCCAGCATTTT.

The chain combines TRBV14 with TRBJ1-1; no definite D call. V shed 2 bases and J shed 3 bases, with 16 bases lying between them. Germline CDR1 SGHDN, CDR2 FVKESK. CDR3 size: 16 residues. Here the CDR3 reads CASSQMLGRRYTEAFF. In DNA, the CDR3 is TGTGCCAGCAGCCAAATGCTTGGGCGACGGTACACTGAAGCTTTCTTT. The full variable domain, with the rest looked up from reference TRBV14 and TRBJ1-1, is EAGVTQFPSHSVIEKGQTVTLRCDPISGHDNLYWYRRVMGKEIKFLLHFVKESKQDESGMPNNRFLAERTGGTYSTLKVQPAELEDSGVYFCASSQMLGRRYTEAFFGQGTRLTVV.

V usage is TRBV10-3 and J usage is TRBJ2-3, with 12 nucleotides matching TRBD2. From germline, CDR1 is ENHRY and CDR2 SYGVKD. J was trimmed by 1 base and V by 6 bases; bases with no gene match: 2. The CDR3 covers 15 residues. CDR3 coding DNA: TGTGCCATCAGGGGGACTAGCGGGCGCACAGATACGCAGTATTTT. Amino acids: CAIRGTSGRTDTQYF.

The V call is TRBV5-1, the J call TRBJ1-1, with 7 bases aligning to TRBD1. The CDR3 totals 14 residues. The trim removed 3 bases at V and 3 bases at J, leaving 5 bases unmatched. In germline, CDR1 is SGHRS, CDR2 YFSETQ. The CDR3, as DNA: TGCGCCAGCAGCTCTCAGGGGGAGGACACTGAAGCTTTCTTT. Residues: CASSSQGEDTEAFF.

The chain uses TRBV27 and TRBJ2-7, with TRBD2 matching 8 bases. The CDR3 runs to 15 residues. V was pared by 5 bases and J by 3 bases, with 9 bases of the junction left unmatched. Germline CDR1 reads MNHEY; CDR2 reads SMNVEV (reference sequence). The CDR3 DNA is TGTGCCAGCAGTCCCCGACTAGCGATTGGCTACGAGCAGTACTTC. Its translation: CASSPRLAIGYEQYF.

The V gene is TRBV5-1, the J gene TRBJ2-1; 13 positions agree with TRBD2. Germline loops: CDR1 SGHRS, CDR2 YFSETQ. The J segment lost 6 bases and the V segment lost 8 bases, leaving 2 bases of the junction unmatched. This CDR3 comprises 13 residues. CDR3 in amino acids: CASTSGRGNEQFF. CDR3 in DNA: TGCGCCAGTACTAGCGGGAGGGGCAATGAGCAGTTCTTC.

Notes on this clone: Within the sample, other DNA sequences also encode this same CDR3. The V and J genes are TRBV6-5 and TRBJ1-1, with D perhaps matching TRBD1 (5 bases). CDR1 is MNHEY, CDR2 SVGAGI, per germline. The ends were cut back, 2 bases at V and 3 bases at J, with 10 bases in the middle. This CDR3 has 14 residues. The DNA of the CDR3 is TGTGCCAGCAGTTACCGGGGGGTCGACACTGAAGCTTTCTTT. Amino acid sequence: CASSYRGVDTEAFF.

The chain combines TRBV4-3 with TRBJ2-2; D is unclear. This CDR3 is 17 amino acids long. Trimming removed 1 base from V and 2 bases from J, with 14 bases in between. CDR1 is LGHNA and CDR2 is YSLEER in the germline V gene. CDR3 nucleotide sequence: TGCGCCAGCAGCCAAGTTGGGCCGGTGGGCAACACCGGGGAGCTGTTTTTT. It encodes CASSQVGPVGNTGELFF.

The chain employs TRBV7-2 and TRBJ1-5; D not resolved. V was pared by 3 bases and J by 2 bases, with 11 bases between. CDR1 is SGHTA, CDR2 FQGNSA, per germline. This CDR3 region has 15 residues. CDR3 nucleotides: TGTGCCAGCAGCTTGGTGGTTGAGGGCAATCAGCCCCAGCATTTT. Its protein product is CASSLVVEGNQPQHF. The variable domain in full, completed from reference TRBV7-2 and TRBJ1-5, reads GAGVSQSPSNKVTEKGKDVELRCDPISGHTALYWYRQSLGQGLEFLIYFQGNSAPDKSGLPSDRFSAERTGGSVSTLTIQRTQQEDSAVYLCASSLVVEGNQPQHFGDGTRLSIL.